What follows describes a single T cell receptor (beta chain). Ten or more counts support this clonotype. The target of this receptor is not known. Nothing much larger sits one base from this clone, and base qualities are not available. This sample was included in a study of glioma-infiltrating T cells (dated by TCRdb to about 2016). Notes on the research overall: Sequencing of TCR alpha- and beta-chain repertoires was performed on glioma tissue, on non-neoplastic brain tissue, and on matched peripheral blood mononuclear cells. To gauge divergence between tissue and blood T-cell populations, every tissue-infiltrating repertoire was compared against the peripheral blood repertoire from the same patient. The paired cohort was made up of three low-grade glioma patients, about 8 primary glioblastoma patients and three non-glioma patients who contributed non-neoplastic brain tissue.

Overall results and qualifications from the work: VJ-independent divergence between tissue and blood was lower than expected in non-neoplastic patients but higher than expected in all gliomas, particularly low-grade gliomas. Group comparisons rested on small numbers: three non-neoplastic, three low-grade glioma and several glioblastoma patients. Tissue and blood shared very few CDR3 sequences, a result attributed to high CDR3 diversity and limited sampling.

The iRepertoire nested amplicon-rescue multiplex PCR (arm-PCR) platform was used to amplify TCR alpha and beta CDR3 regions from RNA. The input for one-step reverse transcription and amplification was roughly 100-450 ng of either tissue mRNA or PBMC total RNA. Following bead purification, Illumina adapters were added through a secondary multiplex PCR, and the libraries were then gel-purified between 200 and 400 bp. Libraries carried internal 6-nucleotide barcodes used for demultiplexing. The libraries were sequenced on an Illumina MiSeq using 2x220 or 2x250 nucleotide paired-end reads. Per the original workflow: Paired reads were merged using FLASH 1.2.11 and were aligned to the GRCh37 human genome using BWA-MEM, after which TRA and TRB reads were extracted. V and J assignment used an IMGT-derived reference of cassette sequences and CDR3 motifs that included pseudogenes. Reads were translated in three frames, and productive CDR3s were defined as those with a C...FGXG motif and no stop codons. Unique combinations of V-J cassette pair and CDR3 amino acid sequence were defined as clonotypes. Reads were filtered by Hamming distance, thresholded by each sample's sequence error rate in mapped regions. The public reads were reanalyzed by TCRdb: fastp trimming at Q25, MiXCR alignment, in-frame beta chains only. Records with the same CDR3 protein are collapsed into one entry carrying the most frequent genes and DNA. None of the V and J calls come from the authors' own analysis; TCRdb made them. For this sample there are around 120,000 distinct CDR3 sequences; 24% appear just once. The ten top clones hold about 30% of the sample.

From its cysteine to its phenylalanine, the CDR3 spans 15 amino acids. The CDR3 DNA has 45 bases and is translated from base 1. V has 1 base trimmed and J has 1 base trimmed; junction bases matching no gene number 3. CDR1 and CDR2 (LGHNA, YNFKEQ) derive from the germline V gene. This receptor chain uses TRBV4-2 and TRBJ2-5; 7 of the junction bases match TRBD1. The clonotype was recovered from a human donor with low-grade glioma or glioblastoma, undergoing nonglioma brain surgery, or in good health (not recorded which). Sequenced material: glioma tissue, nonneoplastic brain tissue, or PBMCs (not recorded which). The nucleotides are TGTGCCAGCAGCCAAGCACAGGGGATCCAAGAGACCCAGTACTTC. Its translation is CASSQAQGIQETQYF.